Listed here are 30 T cell receptor beta chains from one sample, sequenced in a study of cytomegalovirus exposure and HLA in healthy donors. Use of 60 Vbeta and 13 Jbeta primers characterized the PCR. TCRdb keeps only in-frame clones here, not all; method: immunoSEQ multiplex PCR. The table has around 280,000 clones, over 85% seen once. Sequencing used PBMCs. These receptors were collected from a young woman in good health and CMV-seronegative.

The chain is built from TRBV2 and TRBJ2-7; 7 nucleotides align to TRBD1. CDR3 length: 15 amino acids. Germline CDR1 and CDR2: SNHLY and FYNNEI. V lost 6 bases, J lost 3 bases, and 11 bases stayed unmatched. The CDR3 nucleotides read TGTGCCAGCAGCCCTAGACAGGGTAGGGTCTACGAGCAGTACTTC. Its translation is CASSPRQGRVYEQYF.

In DNA form, the CDR3 reads TGTGCCAGCAGCTTGTCCAGGAGGACAGGGGAAGGGTATGGCTACACCTTC. The encoded protein is CASSLSRRTGEGYGYTF. The V and J genes are TRBV5-6 and TRBJ1-2; 9 bases are shared with TRBD1. The germline CDR1 and CDR2 sequences are SGHDT and YYEEEE. V was pared by 1 base and J by 5 bases, with 12 bases of the junction left unmatched. The CDR3 is made up of 17 amino acids.

J is TRBJ1-1 and V is TRBV9, with 7 nucleotides matching TRBD1. Germline V gene data show CDR1 as SGDLS and CDR2 as YYNGEE. The CDR3 consists of 14 residues. V dropped 0 bases and J dropped 6; count of bases not matched to a gene: 5. The CDR3 coding sequence is TGTGCCAGCAGCGTAGGGACAGGTCTCGCTGAAGCTTTCTTT. Its protein is CASSVGTGLAEAFF.

V is TRBV29-1 and J is TRBJ2-2; 7 nucleotides line up with TRBD1. Trimming at V came to 7 bases and at J to 0 bases, leaving 2 bases not matched to a gene. From germline, CDR1 is SQVTM and CDR2 ANQGSEA. The CDR3 has 13 residues. This CDR3 is CSGGTANTGELFF. The CDR3 DNA reads as TGCAGCGGGGGGACAGCGAACACCGGGGAGCTGTTTTTT.

V is TRBV10-2 and J is TRBJ2-3, with a weak D call TRBD2 (6 bases). The germline V gene encodes CDR1 WSHSY and CDR2 SAAADI. The CDR3 length is 16 residues. V was trimmed by 3 bases and J by 0 bases, leaving 13 bases between them. As DNA, the CDR3 is TGCGCCAGCAGTGATCCCAGCGGGCCTAGCACAGATACGCAGTATTTT. Its translation is CASSDPSGPSTDTQYF.

This chain uses TRBV4-1 with TRBJ2-1; 16 bases map to TRBD2. Germline V gives CDR1 MGHRA, CDR2 YSYEKL. The J segment lost 1 base and the V segment lost 7 bases, leaving 7 bases of the junction unmatched. The CDR3 has 18 amino acids. The CDR3 bases are TGCGCCAGCAACTTCGGGACTAGCGGGGGGGCGTCCTACAATGAGCAGTTCTTC. It encodes CASNFGTSGGASYNEQFF.

Only one count was recorded for this clone. CDR3 residues: CASSPTGGAYGYTF. As DNA, the CDR3 is TGCGCCAGCAGCCCAACAGGGGGCGCCTATGGCTACACCTTC. The rearrangement links TRBV4-1 to TRBJ1-2; 9 bases agree with TRBD1. After removal of 4 bases from V and 4 bases from J, the junction contained 4 bases not matched to a gene. Germline V lookup: CDR1 MGHRA, CDR2 YSYEKL. There are 14 residues in the CDR3.

The V and J genes are TRBV11-2 and TRBJ2-7; D is possibly TRBD1 (6 bases). CDR3 size: 12 residues. In germline, CDR1 is SGHAT, CDR2 FQNNGV. V lost 0 bases and J lost 11, with 11 bases in between. The CDR3 is CASSLDRKGEYF. The CDR3 DNA reads TGTGCCAGCAGCTTAGATCGTAAGGGGGAGTACTTC.

The rearrangement uses TRBV6-5 and TRBJ2-1, with D possibly TRBD1 on 5 matching bases. Germline-derived CDR1 and CDR2 are MNHEY and SVGAGI. This CDR3 is 14 amino acids long. V dropped 6 bases and J dropped 4 bases, with 13 bases sitting between them. The CDR3 nucleotides are TGTGCCAGCAGGAGAAAAACAGGTTACAATGAGCAGTTCTTC. Translation gives CASRRKTGYNEQFF.

This chain links TRBV9 with TRBJ2-1; tentatively, D is TRBD1 (6 bases). CDR3 length: 16 residues. V lost 3 bases and J lost 6, with 19 bases in between. Germline loops: CDR1 SGDLS, CDR2 YYNGEE. This CDR3 is CASSDVRDKNVNEQFF. The DNA for the CDR3 is TGTGCCAGCAGCGATGTCCGGGACAAGAACGTCAATGAGCAGTTCTTC.

This clone was picked up a small number of times. CDR3 bases: TGTGCCAGCAGGTTCCAGGGGCCCACTGAAGCTTTCTTT. Protein sequence: CASRFQGPTEAFF. The chain recombines TRBV2 with TRBJ1-1; possibly TRBD1 for D (6 bases). The germline V gene encodes CDR1 SNHLY and CDR2 FYNNEI. Trimming took off 6 bases at V and 4 bases at J, with 12 bases between the two ends. The CDR3 covers 13 residues. Full variable domain (remainder filled in from reference TRBV2 and TRBJ1-1): EPEVTQTPSHQVTQMGQEVILRCVPISNHLYFYWYRQILGQKVEFLVSFYNNEISEKSEIFDDQFSVERPDGSNFTLKIRSTKLEDSAMYFCASRFQGPTEAFFGQGTRLTVV.

The chain carries TRBV7-8 and TRBJ2-7, with D perhaps matching TRBD2 (5 bases). Trimming removed 8 bases at V and 5 bases at J, with 13 bases between. The CDR3 totals 12 residues. In germline, CDR1 is SGHVS, CDR2 FQNEAQ. The CDR3 sequence is CASAGLDDEQYF. CDR3 in DNA: TGTGCCAGCGCGGGTCTAGACGACGAGCAGTACTTC.

V usage is TRBV2 and J usage is TRBJ1-2; the D is unclear. Trimming left V 4 bases short and J 4 bases short, with 13 bases between. The CDR3 loop spans 14 amino acids. CDR1 SNHLY and CDR2 FYNNEI come from the germline V gene. The CDR3 region is CASSALSQVYGYTF. The CDR3 coding sequence is TGTGCCAGCAGTGCCCTGTCCCAGGTCTATGGCTACACCTTC.

The chain combines TRBV2 with TRBJ1-2, with TRBD1 matching over 12 bases. Trimming took 8 bases from V and 3 from J; bases not matched to a gene: 7. This CDR3 region has 15 residues. Germline CDR1 is SNHLY and CDR2 is FYNNEI. The CDR3, as DNA: TGTGCCAGCCCGGGACAGGGGGCACGTTACTATGGCTACACCTTC. Translating it yields CASPGQGARYYGYTF.

V and J are TRBV18 and TRBJ1-5; maybe TRBD1 (6 bases). Per germline, CDR1 KGHSH and CDR2 LQKENI. The CDR3 covers 17 residues. Trimming took off 3 bases at V and 1 base at J, with 16 bases between the two ends. CDR3 sequence (DNA): TGTGCCAGCTCACCCGGAACAGGGTTGGGCAGCAATCAGCCCCAGCATTTT. It yields the protein CASSPGTGLGSNQPQHF.

The gene calls are TRBV10-3 and TRBJ2-5; 9 nucleotides agree with TRBD1. The V gene end was trimmed by 4 bases and the J gene end by 4 bases; junction bases not matched to a gene: 4. There are 14 residues in the CDR3. CDR1 and CDR2 (germline): ENHRY, SYGVKD. The CDR3 protein is CAISGDREVETQYF. In DNA form, the CDR3 reads TGTGCCATCAGTGGGGACAGGGAGGTAGAGACCCAGTACTTC.

This clone was detected once. V gene TRBV5-1 combines with J gene TRBJ2-7; 8 bases are a match to TRBD2. V lost 3 bases, J lost 0 bases, and 5 bases stayed unmatched. This CDR3 is built from 15 residues. Germline CDR1 reads SGHRS; CDR2 reads YFSETQ. CDR3 amino acids: CASSSRTSSSYEQYF. Here the CDR3 DNA reads TGCGCCAGCAGCTCTCGGACTAGCAGCTCCTACGAGCAGTACTTC.

This clone has only one observation. This chain uses TRBV29-1 with TRBJ1-2, with TRBD1 as a possible D gene (5 bases). Between the trimmed V and J ends, which lost 6 bases and 7 bases, there was a span of 15 bases. This CDR3 contains 12 residues. Germline CDR1 SQVTM, CDR2 ANQGSEA. The DNA of the CDR3 is TGCAGCGTCCTACCTAGACAGAGTGGCTACACCTTC. It codes for CSVLPRQSGYTF.

This clone was seen only once. The chain recombines TRBV10-3 with TRBJ1-1; 7 bases map to TRBD1. The J segment lost 7 bases and the V segment lost 0 bases, leaving 11 bases of the junction unmatched. This CDR3 comprises 16 residues. The germline CDR1 and CDR2 sequences are ENHRY and SYGVKD. The CDR3 reads CAISESVPGQKNEAFF. The CDR3 region has the DNA TGTGCCATCAGTGAGTCAGTCCCGGGACAGAAGAATGAAGCTTTCTTT.

The V and J genes are TRBV7-9 and TRBJ2-7; the D gene is possibly TRBD1 (5 bases). The CDR3 spans 13 residues. Germline CDR1 reads SEHNR; CDR2 reads FQNEAQ (reference sequence). V lost 2 bases and J 5 bases, leaving 10 bases between the germline ends. CDR3 bases: TGTGCCAGCAGCTTATGGGGCCAAGACGAGCAGTACTTC. It translates to CASSLWGQDEQYF.

The chain joins TRBV6-8 to TRBJ2-5; TRBD2 might be the D (6 bases). Looked up from germline, CDR1 is MNHGY and CDR2 is SAAAGT. V was shortened by 10 bases and J by 3 bases, with 21 bases between the two germline ends. The length of the CDR3 is 15 residues. The CDR3 reads CATPLRGREEETQYF. CDR3 coding DNA: TGTGCCACCCCACTCCGGGGAAGGGAGGAAGAGACCCAGTACTTC.

The V and J genes are TRBV7-9 and TRBJ2-7; 7 bases agree with TRBD1. CDR1 and CDR2 (germline): SEHNR, FQNEAQ (reference sequence). The V segment lost 6 bases and the J segment 5 bases; nucleotides outside the gene matches: 10. The CDR3 extends over 14 amino acids. CDR3 amino acids: CASSYRQGSNEQYF. As DNA, the CDR3 is TGTGCCAGCAGTTATCGACAGGGAAGCAACGAGCAGTACTTC.

This clone was detected a few times. The chain carries TRBV10-1 and TRBJ2-7; TRBD2 matches 11 bases. CDR3 length: 15 residues. Trimming took 6 bases from V and 2 from J; bases not matched to a gene: 6. Looked up from germline, CDR1 is WNHNN and CDR2 is SYGVQD (reference sequence). The CDR3: CASSEASGGPYEQYF. The DNA of the CDR3 is TGCGCCAGCAGCGAAGCTAGCGGGGGGCCCTACGAGCAGTACTTC.

This chain connects TRBV15 to TRBJ2-5; TRBD1 matches 7 bases. V lost 5 bases, J lost 5 bases, and 5 bases stayed unmatched. The CDR3 runs to 13 residues. Per the germline V gene, CDR1 is LNHNV and CDR2 is YYDKDF (reference sequence). The CDR3 nucleotides read TGTGCCACCAGCGAGACAGGGATGGAGACCCAGTACTTC. It encodes CATSETGMETQYF.

The CDR3 nucleotides read TGTGCCAGCAGTGCCGGGACTAGCGGGGCAGAGACCCAGTACTTC. It codes for CASSAGTSGAETQYF. The chain is built from TRBV27 and TRBJ2-5; 13 nucleotides line up with TRBD2. The V gene end was trimmed by 5 bases and the J gene end by 4 bases; junction bases not matched to a gene: 4. This CDR3 region has 15 residues. CDR1 MNHEY and CDR2 SMNVEV come from the germline V gene (reference sequence).

Concerning this clone itself: Other DNA sequences in this specimen translate into the identical CDR3. V and J are TRBV10-1 and TRBJ1-1; no clear D gene. The V end lost 4 bases, the J end lost 1 base, and 4 bases lay between the germline ends. CDR3 length: 12 amino acids. Germline CDR1 WNHNN, CDR2 SYGVQD (reference sequence). In DNA, the CDR3 is TGCGCCAGCAGTGCAGGGAACACTGAAGCTTTCTTT. Protein sequence: CASSAGNTEAFF.

This clone has just a few counts. J is TRBJ1-6 and V is TRBV7-3; the match to TRBD1 covers 7 bases. V shed 4 bases, J shed 6 bases, and the junction held 3 bases outside the gene matches. Germline V lookup: CDR1 SGHTA, CDR2 FQGTGA. CDR3 length: 14 amino acids. As DNA, the CDR3 is TGTGCCAGCAGCTCCGGGACAGCTAATTCACCCCTCCACTTT. Translating gives CASSSGTANSPLHF.

The chain is built from TRBV2 and TRBJ1-1; D not resolved. The V gene's germline CDR1 is SNHLY and CDR2 FYNNEI. This CDR3 contains 12 residues. The V end lost 3 bases, the J end lost 5 bases, and 7 bases lay between the germline ends. The CDR3 coding sequence is TGTGCCAGCAGTGATACGGGAACTGAAGCTTTCTTT. Translating it yields CASSDTGTEAFF.

The chain joins TRBV2 to TRBJ2-1; TRBD2 aligns across 11 bases. V dropped 6 bases and J dropped 0; count of bases not matched to a gene: 13. CDR1 and CDR2 from the germline V gene are SNHLY and FYNNEI. The CDR3 has 19 amino acids. The CDR3, as DNA: TGTGCCAGCAGCCTTTTACTAGCGGGGGATAGCCCCTCCTACAATGAGCAGTTCTTC. Amino acid sequence: CASSLLLAGDSPSYNEQFF. Combining the CDR3 with reference TRBV2 and TRBJ2-1 gives the whole variable domain EPEVTQTPSHQVTQMGQEVILRCVPISNHLYFYWYRQILGQKVEFLVSFYNNEISEKSEIFDDQFSVERPDGSNFTLKIRSTKLEDSAMYFCASSLLLAGDSPSYNEQFFGPGTRLTVL.

Concerning this clone: Different DNA sequences within this sample yield the same CDR3. The chain carries TRBV30 and TRBJ2-3; D unclear. The CDR3 length is 13 residues. Trimming removed 4 bases at V and 0 bases at J, with 8 bases between. CDR1 GTSNPN and CDR2 SVGIG come from the germline V gene (reference sequence). CDR3 sequence: CAWTGGSTDTQYF. The CDR3 DNA follows: TGTGCCTGGACAGGTGGTAGCACAGATACGCAGTATTTT.